The 19 T cell receptor beta chains below all came from one sample that was sequenced in a study of blood T cell repertoires in COVID-19. Method: immunoSEQ multiplex PCR; TCRdb's copy keeps in-frame clones and lacks some. The sample records around 170,000 clones, roughly 80% being singletons. The specimen sequenced was peripheral blood. The receptor source for this set is a woman aged 70-85 years with COVID-19, enrolled during active disease.

The chain employs TRBV9 and TRBJ2-1; 9 bases map to TRBD1. CDR1 and CDR2 from the germline V gene are SGDLS and YYNGEE. V shed 0 bases and J 6 bases; nucleotides not matched to a gene: 10. This CDR3 is 17 amino acids long. The CDR3 region is CASSVAPTGTGPNEQFF. The CDR3 nucleotides read TGTGCCAGCAGCGTAGCGCCGACCGGGACAGGGCCCAATGAGCAGTTCTTC.

V is TRBV19 and J is TRBJ2-6; 11 bases map to TRBD1. Germline V CDR1 and CDR2: LNHDA, SQIVND (reference sequence). V dropped 6 bases and J dropped 1; count of bases not matched to a gene: 2. CDR3 size: 16 residues. In DNA form, the CDR3 reads TGTGCCAGTAGAGGGACAGGGGGATCTGGGGCCAACGTCCTGACTTTC. It yields the protein CASRGTGGSGANVLTF.

Concerning this clone: Because the CDR3's place on the DNA is in doubt, the DNA is left out and the CDR3 is given as listed by TCRdb. The J gene is TRBJ1-5, the V gene TRBV21-1; the tabulated D call, TRBD1, remains unverified against the DNA. TRBV21-1 is a documented pseudogene. The CDR3 is 16 amino acids in total, end residues counted. The CDR3 loop is CASSKGVGTGNQPQHF.

This chain uses TRBV3-1 (or the pseudogene TRBV3-2) with TRBJ2-6; D perhaps matches TRBD2 (5 bases). Trimming took 2 bases from V and 0 from J, leaving 14 bases between them. The CDR3 extends over 18 amino acids. Germline-derived CDR1 and CDR2 are LGHDT and YNNKEL (reference sequence). The CDR3 nucleotides are TGTGCCAGCAGCCAATATTTCGTGAGGGCCTCTGGGGCCAACGTCCTGACTTTC. This encodes CASSQYFVRASGANVLTF.

This chain uses TRBV28 with TRBJ1-5; maybe TRBD1 (6 bases). In germline, CDR1 is MDHEN, CDR2 SYDVKM. V was trimmed by 3 bases and J by 5 bases, leaving 11 bases between them. The CDR3 totals 14 residues. CDR3 protein: CASSFFQGYQPQHF. Here the CDR3 DNA reads TGTGCCAGCAGTTTCTTTCAGGGGTATCAGCCCCAGCATTTT.

This chain links TRBV2 with TRBJ2-7; 9 bases fit TRBD1. The junction had 6 bases not matched to a gene; V was cut back by 8 bases and J by 1 base. Germline loops: CDR1 SNHLY, CDR2 FYNNEI. This CDR3 spans 14 amino acids. CDR3 sequence reads: CASLLGTGSYEQYF. The CDR3 DNA reads as TGTGCCAGCTTACTCGGGACAGGGTCCTACGAGCAGTACTTC.

CDR3 sequence: CASRGLAGYTDTQYF. The CDR3 DNA sequence: TGTGCCAGCAGGGGACTAGCGGGATACACAGATACGCAGTATTTT. This sequence joins TRBV2 and TRBJ2-3; 13 bases are a match to TRBD2. This CDR3 comprises 15 residues. V shed 6 bases, J shed 2 bases, and the junction held 2 bases outside the gene matches. Germline values: CDR1 SNHLY, CDR2 FYNNEI. Filled out from reference TRBV2 and TRBJ2-3, the complete variable domain reads EPEVTQTPSHQVTQMGQEVILRCVPISNHLYFYWYRQILGQKVEFLVSFYNNEISEKSEIFDDQFSVERPDGSNFTLKIRSTKLEDSAMYFCASRGLAGYTDTQYFGPGTRLTVL.

The rearrangement uses TRBV5-1 and TRBJ2-2, with a weak D call TRBD2 (5 bases). The CDR3 totals 16 residues. Germline V gene lookup returns CDR1 SGHRS and CDR2 YFSETQ. V lost 2 bases to trimming and J lost 4 bases, with 15 bases between them. DNA for the CDR3: TGCGCCAGCAGCTTCCAACCCGGGATCAGCACCGGGGAGCTGTTTTTT. Protein product: CASSFQPGISTGELFF.

This chain connects TRBV29-1 to TRBJ2-1, with D perhaps matching TRBD2 (6 bases). In germline, CDR1 is SQVTM, CDR2 ANQGSEA. The CDR3 spans 13 residues. V was pared by 0 bases and J by 7 bases, with 10 bases between. CDR3 protein: CSVEDHGGNEQFF. The DNA for the CDR3 is TGCAGCGTTGAAGATCATGGGGGGAATGAGCAGTTCTTC.

V is TRBV28 and J is TRBJ2-4, with a weak D call TRBD1 (6 bases). CDR3 size: 17 residues. The germline gives CDR1 MDHEN, CDR2 SYDVKM. V gave up 5 bases and J gave up 2 bases, with 19 bases separating them. The CDR3 loop is CASSPPGQRLTKNIQYF. In DNA form, the CDR3 reads TGTGCCAGCAGTCCACCGGGACAAAGGTTGACCAAAAACATTCAGTACTTC.

The chain recombines TRBV6-5 with TRBJ2-2, with 7 bases fitting TRBD2. Germline trimming cut 8 bases from V and 0 bases from J; bases unmatched to any gene: 6. Per the germline V gene, CDR1 is MNHEY and CDR2 is SVGAGI. The CDR3 length is 15 residues. The DNA for the CDR3 is TGTGCCAGCGGTCGTGGACTAGCGAACACCGGGGAGCTGTTTTTT. Translation gives CASGRGLANTGELFF.

The chain uses TRBV5-4 and TRBJ1-1; D perhaps matches TRBD1 (6 bases). The ends were cut back, 0 bases at V and 1 base at J, with 10 bases in the middle. This CDR3 contains 15 residues. Germline-derived CDR1 and CDR2 are SGHNT and YYREEE (reference sequence). The CDR3 sequence: CASSLEGGRNTEAFF. The DNA for the CDR3 is TGTGCCAGCAGCTTGGAGGGGGGGAGGAACACTGAAGCTTTCTTT.

The J gene is TRBJ2-2, the V gene TRBV5-4; the match to TRBD2 covers 13 bases. V was pared by 0 bases and J by 4 bases, with 3 bases of the junction left unmatched. Germline V gene sequence: CDR1 SGHNT, CDR2 YYREEE (reference sequence). The CDR3 is made up of 17 amino acids. The CDR3 here is CASSLAGLAGLTGELFF. CDR3 bases: TGTGCCAGCAGCTTGGCGGGACTAGCGGGACTCACCGGGGAGCTGTTTTTT.

The chain combines TRBV19 with TRBJ1-2; TRBD1 matches 10 bases. The CDR3 is 14 amino acids. V lost 7 bases to trimming and J lost 3 bases; unmatched junction nucleotides: 5. Germline V gives CDR1 LNHDA, CDR2 SQIVND (reference sequence). The CDR3 loop reads CASTQDRGDYGYTF. The CDR3 DNA reads TGTGCCAGTACCCAGGACAGGGGGGACTATGGCTACACCTTC.

The V call is TRBV5-8, the J call TRBJ2-2; D not certain. Trimming cost V 1 base and J 6 bases, with 13 bases left between them. In germline, CDR1 is SGHTS, CDR2 YDEGEE. The CDR3 has 15 residues. The chain's CDR3 is CASSLPTIQSGELFF. CDR3 nucleotide sequence: TGTGCCAGCAGCTTGCCCACAATTCAGTCCGGGGAGCTGTTTTTT.

This chain uses TRBV7-2 with TRBJ2-7; 8 nucleotides line up with TRBD2. The germline gives CDR1 SGHTA, CDR2 FQGNSA. CDR3 length equals 15 residues. The ends lost 2 bases at V and 0 bases at J; junction bases unmatched: 3. Here the CDR3 reads CASSLTLAVSYEQYF. CDR3 in DNA: TGTGCCAGCAGCTTAACACTAGCGGTCTCCTACGAGCAGTACTTC.

The chain combines TRBV7-7 with TRBJ1-1, with D possibly matching TRBD1 (6 bases). The length of the CDR3 is 16 residues. Germline CDR1 is SSHAT and CDR2 is FNYEAQ (reference sequence). Trimming left V 5 bases short and J 2 bases short, with 18 bases between. This CDR3 is CASSAVKQGTNTEAFF. The CDR3 DNA follows: TGTGCCAGCAGCGCGGTCAAACAGGGTACTAACACTGAAGCTTTCTTT.

This clone was seen a single time. The genes are TRBV4-1 and TRBJ1-2; D not resolved. The CDR3 runs to 16 residues. V was shortened by 0 bases and J by 4 bases, with 15 bases between the two germline ends. CDR1 MGHRA and CDR2 YSYEKL come from the germline V gene. CDR3 DNA: TGCGCCAGCAGCCAAGATAGGAGGGCGAACAGCTATGGCTACACCTTC. Translated, it gives CASSQDRRANSYGYTF.

The chain is built from TRBV4-1 and TRBJ2-3, with 9 bases matching TRBD1. Germline CDR1 reads MGHRA; CDR2 reads YSYEKL. Trimming cost V 4 bases and J 3 bases; bases outside gene matches: 5. The CDR3 spans 15 residues. Here the CDR3 reads CASSRTGTGTDTQYF. In DNA form, the CDR3 reads TGCGCCAGCAGCCGAACCGGGACAGGGACAGATACGCAGTATTTT.